The clone carrying this T cell receptor (beta chain) was picked up many times. Its ends do not fully match the called genes, so a read error is possible. As it was prepared, the TCRbeta library received unique molecular identifiers. MiXCR, applied by TCRdb to the PCR reads, yields one record per CDR3 protein. This sample has about 400,000 distinct CDR3 sequences; roughly 21% occur once, and the top ten carry approximately 3.8%. This sample was included in a study of T-cell reconstitution after alpha-beta-depleted transplantation in children. This CDR3 region has 14 residues. The germline gives CDR1 ENHRY, CDR2 SYGVKD.

This rearrangement joins TRBV10-3 to TRBJ2-1; 7 positions match TRBD1. The sample was PBMCs from the stem cell graft donor, taken from the stem cell graft. The TCR was taken from a human donor who donated a stem cell graft to a child with acute myeloid leukemia. The CDR3, as DNA: TGTGCCATAAGTGGGATGGGACAGTTGGATGAGCAGTTCTTC. Its protein product is CAISGMGQLDEQFF.